The 10 T cell receptor beta chains presented below share a single source sample, sequenced in a study of regulatory T cells in long-lasting Graves disease. Described time point: newly diagnosed GD, antithyroid drugs for less than 3 months. There was RNA extracted from PBMCs, and the TCR library was made from it. The TCR beta library used iRepertoire HTBI primers with Arm-PCR amplification of CDR3. MiXCR, applied by TCRdb to the multiplex PCR reads, yields one record per CDR3 protein. Of around 420,000 distinct CDR3 sequences in the sample, 14% to 15% were seen once. The sample was also reused in another study, on T cells in Graves' hyperthyroidism and ophthalmopathy.

Sequencing was performed on peripheral blood mononuclear cells (PBMCs), taken at new diagnosis, from a patient treated with antithyroid drugs. These receptors were taken from a middle-aged woman with Graves disease.

Ten or more counts support this clonotype. This chain connects TRBV18 to TRBJ2-7; D remains ambiguous. The CDR3 is 14 residues long. The germline gives CDR1 KGHSH, CDR2 LQKENI. The V and J ends lost 0 bases and 0 bases respectively, with 6 bases between them. Written as DNA, the CDR3 is TGTGCCAGCTCACCACCGGGTTCCTCCTACGAGCAGTACTTC. Residues: CASSPPGSSYEQYF.

This clonotype was observed at least ten times. Mismatch with germline at one junction end may stem from a read error. The chain combines TRBV12-3 or TRBV12-4 with TRBJ2-5; 13 nucleotides agree with TRBD2. This CDR3 is built from 18 residues. CDR3 DNA sequence: TGTGCCTGCAGTTTAGCCGAAGGACTAGCGGGAGTGGGGGAGACCCAGTACTTC. Its translation is CACSLAEGLAGVGETQYF.

The gene calls are TRBV4-3 and TRBJ2-1; 13 bases fit TRBD2. The CDR3 contains 16 residues. J lost 7 bases, V lost 0 bases, and 3 bases had no gene match. CDR1 is LGHNA and CDR2 is YSLEER in the germline V gene. The CDR3: CASSQDLLAGGNEQFF. The CDR3 nucleotides are TGCGCCAGCAGCCAAGATCTACTAGCGGGAGGGAATGAGCAGTTCTTC.

This clonotype was seen ten or more times. The J gene is TRBJ2-1, the V gene TRBV30; TRBD1 agrees at 11 bases. Trimming cost V 0 bases and J 7 bases; bases outside gene matches: 8. CDR3 length equals 16 residues. Per the germline V gene, CDR1 is GTSNPN and CDR2 is SVGIG (reference sequence). CDR3 loop: CAWSVMSGTGGNEQFF. CDR3 DNA: TGTGCCTGGAGTGTAATGTCCGGGACAGGGGGAAATGAGCAGTTCTTC.

This clonotype showed up many times. This chain uses TRBV27 with TRBJ2-7; 7 nucleotides align to TRBD1. Losses at the gene ends were 5 bases for V and 1 base for J; bases not matched to a gene: 5. In germline, CDR1 is MNHEY, CDR2 SMNVEV (reference sequence). There are 14 residues in the CDR3. The CDR3 spells CASSAEGQSYEQYF. CDR3 coding DNA: TGTGCCAGCAGTGCTGAGGGACAGTCCTACGAGCAGTACTTC.

The chain employs TRBV4-1 and TRBJ2-5; D is ambiguous. Trimming left V 1 base short and J 4 bases short, with 7 bases between. There are 13 residues in the CDR3. CDR1 and CDR2 (germline): MGHRA, YSYEKL. In DNA, the CDR3 is TGCGCCAGCAGCCAAGCGGTTTTAGAGACCCAGTACTTC. Translating gives CASSQAVLETQYF.

This clonotype was seen many times. The chain carries TRBV7-2 and TRBJ2-7; D unresolved. V lost 6 bases and J 0 bases, leaving 15 bases between the germline ends. The CDR3 extends over 15 amino acids. CDR1 and CDR2 (germline): SGHTA, FQGNSA. This CDR3 is CASSSRQSFSYEQYF. The CDR3 DNA reads TGTGCCAGCAGTAGTCGGCAGTCCTTCTCCTACGAGCAGTACTTC.

V and J are TRBV5-4 and TRBJ1-1, with TRBD1 identical over 11 bases. The ends lost 0 bases at V and 5 bases at J; junction bases unmatched: 3. The CDR3 contains 15 residues. Germline-derived CDR1 and CDR2 are SGHNT and YYREEE (reference sequence). The CDR3 bases are TGTGCCAGCAGCTTGGCCGGACAGGGGGCAACTGAAGCTTTCTTT. Translating it yields CASSLAGQGATEAFF.

The genes are TRBV28 and TRBJ2-1; the match to TRBD2 covers 7 bases. The CDR3 loop spans 16 amino acids. The germline V gene encodes CDR1 MDHEN and CDR2 SYDVKM. V gave up 5 bases and J gave up 2 bases; unmatched junction bases: 9. The CDR3 loop reads CASSHPKLAAYNEQFF. The CDR3 coding sequence is TGTGCCAGCAGTCACCCTAAGCTAGCGGCCTACAATGAGCAGTTCTTC.

This clonotype was observed a handful of times. The chain is built from TRBV28 and TRBJ2-1; D remains unclear. This CDR3 has 11 amino acids. Germline V gives CDR1 MDHEN, CDR2 SYDVKM. Trimming left V 6 bases short and J 11 bases short, with 11 bases between. CDR3 residues: CASRGGPQQFF. As DNA, the CDR3 is TGTGCCAGCAGGGGTGGGCCCCAGCAGTTCTTC. Looking up the rest from reference TRBV28 and TRBJ2-1 gives the full variable domain: DVKVTQSSRYLVKRTGEKVFLECVQDMDHENMFWYRQDPGLGLRLIYFSYDVKMKEKGDIPEGYSVSREKKERFSLILESASTNQTSMYLCASRGGPQQFFGPGTRLTVL.